Listed here are 7 T cell receptor beta chains from one sample, sequenced in a study of breast tumors, draining lymph nodes, adjacent tissues. From the multiplex PCR reads, TCRdb called clonotypes with MiXCR, one entry per CDR3 protein. The top ten clones hold roughly 9.1% of a sample with 66,000 or so distinct CDR3 sequences, less than 50% of them seen once. Sequencing was performed on breast tumor tissue. These receptors were collected from a female donor with breast cancer. Some clones in this sample may be carry-over from other donors' samples.

By share of the sample, this clonotype is medium-sized. The chain combines TRBV12-3 or TRBV12-4 with TRBJ2-2, with D unclear. Trimming cost V 3 bases and J 10 bases, with 12 bases left between them. The CDR3 spans 13 residues. Here the CDR3 DNA reads TGTGCCAGCAGTTTTCCCCCCGCTCAGGAGCTGTTTTTT. Residues: CASSFPPAQELFF.

This clonotype has a count of ten or more. V and J are TRBV12-3 or TRBV12-4 and TRBJ1-2; 8 bases are shared with TRBD1. The CDR3 length is 13 residues. V shed 5 bases and J 7 bases; nucleotides not matched to a gene: 6. DNA of the CDR3: TGTGCCAGCAGTCATCAGGGGGCTCGTGGCTACACCTTC. This translates into CASSHQGARGYTF.

About this clonotype itself: The junction differs from germline at one of its ends, possibly a read error. The chain uses TRBV7-3 and TRBJ1-6; 10 bases are shared with TRBD1. The CDR3 spans 16 residues. The V gene's germline CDR1 is SGHTA and CDR2 FQGTGA. The CDR3 region has the DNA TGTGCTAGCAGCCAGGGACAGGGGACTGGAAATTCACCCCTCCACTTT. This translates into CASSQGQGTGNSPLHF.

In this sample, this clonotype is medium-sized. The chain employs TRBV20-1 and TRBJ2-1; TRBD2 is a possible D gene (6 bases). The germline gives CDR1 DFQATT, CDR2 SNEGSKA (reference sequence). This CDR3 region has 14 residues. The V and J ends lost 1 base and 8 bases respectively, with 15 bases between them. In DNA, the CDR3 is TGCAGTGCTAGAGGTGGGACTTATAGCGATGAGCAGTTCTTC. It is translated as CSARGGTYSDEQFF.

This clonotype turned up a few times. At one of its ends the junction is not consistent with the germline gene, which may arise from a read error. The chain couples TRBV29-1 to TRBJ2-5; 9 bases are a match to TRBD2. The CDR3 loop spans 14 amino acids. The germline CDR1 and CDR2 sequences are SQVTM and ANQGSEA. The DNA of the CDR3 is TGCAGCGTTGAATCGCGGGAGGGCGAAGAGACCCAGGTCTTC. Its translation: CSVESREGEETQVF.

This clonotype was detected many times. The chain carries TRBV10-3 and TRBJ2-5, with 9 bases that match TRBD2. Germline V lookup: CDR1 ENHRY, CDR2 SYGVKD. This CDR3 is 14 amino acids long. With 6 bases clipped from V and 4 bases from J, the junction kept 6 bases outside the gene matches. The CDR3 region has the DNA TGTGCCATCAGGTCCTCGCGGGAGGGAGAGACCCAGTACTTC. As protein: CAIRSSREGETQYF.

This rearrangement joins TRBV13 to TRBJ2-2; TRBD2 aligns across 12 bases. J was trimmed by 5 bases and V by 5 bases; bases with no gene match: 12. The CDR3 is 18 amino acids. CDR1 is PRHDT, CDR2 FYEKMQ, per germline (reference sequence). CDR3 sequence reads: CASSEQGVGTSGTGELFF. DNA for the CDR3: TGTGCCAGCAGCGAACAGGGGGTTGGGACTAGCGGGACCGGGGAGCTGTTTTTT.